This T cell receptor beta chain stems from a study of blood T cell repertoires in COVID-19. Turning to the study itself: Samples of COVID-19 (acute and convalescent) were obtained from the United States, Italy and Spain. PBMCs, B-cell-depleted T cells, or T cells provided the cDNA or gDNA that made up the material.

All enrollees were about 18 to 90 years old and from around 25 US areas. Germline V gives CDR1 SGHDN, CDR2 FVKESK. V was pared by 0 bases and J by 3 bases, with 8 bases between. The CDR3 is 14 residues long. In the original analysis: Reference gene primer amplification in the assay estimated nucleated cell counts. Sequencing was performed with immunoSEQ multiplex PCR; in TCRdb, only in-frame clones are kept and a portion is missing. Clone size and V and J calls were adopted from that table, with D and trimming inferred from the DNA. Counted here are about 300,000 clones, almost 90% occurring once; the ten biggest clones make up approximately 4%.

The V and J genes are TRBV14 and TRBJ1-2; possibly TRBD1 for D (5 bases). Sequenced material: PBMCs or T cells enriched from blood (not recorded which). This clonotype was obtained from a woman aged 18 to 35 with acute COVID-19. The CDR3 coding sequence is TGTGCCAGCAGCCAAGATTCAGGGTACTATGGCTACACCTTC. Amino acids: CASSQDSGYYGYTF. Looking up the rest from reference TRBV14 and TRBJ1-2 gives the full variable domain: EAGVTQFPSHSVIEKGQTVTLRCDPISGHDNLYWYRRVMGKEIKFLLHFVKESKQDESGMPNNRFLAERTGGTYSTLKVQPAELEDSGVYFCASSQDSGYYGYTFGSGTRLTVV.